This is a list of T cell receptor beta chains from one sample in a study of T cell repertoires in cytomegalovirus infection. Antigen specificity for these receptors is unknown. Using its own MiXCR run on the reads, TCRdb lists one record per CDR3 protein. The sample includes some 800,000 distinct CDR3 sequences, 30% to 35% of them seen just once. The input for sequencing was cultured CD8+ T cells from PBMCs, taken from culture after CMV antigen stimulation. These receptors were collected from a human donor in good health (CMV status not recorded). Some clones in this sample may be carry-over from other donors' samples. Each CDR3 is given with its conserved first and last residue. A D gene is named only where the DNA matches it firmly. Rows may omit the clone size; those that give it use once, few, many or a size class.

abundance,v_gene,d_gene,j_gene,CDR3nt,CDR3aa
few,TRBV7-2,NA,TRBJ1-4,TGTGCCAGCAGCTTACGGGGGCAGGCCGAGAGGGGGGAAAAACTGTTTTTT,CASSLRGQAERGEKLFF
NA,TRBV4-1,NA,TRBJ1-2,TGCGCCAGCAGCCAAGATTTGGGACCAGGTGGGGATGGCTACACCTTC,CASSQDLGPGGDGYTF
NA,TRBV7-6,TRBD2,TRBJ2-2,TGTGCCAGCAGCCGCCCCACTAGCGGGGTGAACACCGGGGAGCTGTTTTTT,CASSRPTSGVNTGELFF
NA,TRBV20-1,TRBD2,TRBJ2-3,TGCAGTGCCCGACCGCCGGGACTAGCGGGAGATACGCAGTATTTT,CSARPPGLAGDTQYF
few,TRBV7-9,TRBD2,TRBJ2-2,TGTGCCAGCAGCTTCCCTAGCGGGGCTTCCGGGGAGCTGTTTTTT,CASSFPSGASGELFF
NA,TRBV12-3/TRBV12-4,NA,TRBJ1-2,TGTGCCAGCAGTTTAGGAACTGCGAATGGCTACACCTTC,CASSLGTANGYTF
once,TRBV28,NA,TRBJ1-6,TGTGCCAGCAGTACCATTCCGCCCGACCCGAGACACGGAGCGGATTCACCCCTCCACTTT,CASSTIPPDPRHGADSPLHF
few,TRBV4-1,NA,TRBJ2-5,TGCGCCAGCAGCCAAGATTCGCTAGCCCTAGGGGAGACCCAGTACTTC,CASSQDSLALGETQYF
NA,TRBV7-8,NA,TRBJ1-4,TGTGCCAGCAGCATGCGGGGCCGTAATGAAAAACTGTTTTTT,CASSMRGRNEKLFF
NA,TRBV27,NA,TRBJ1-1,TGTGCCAGCATCGGGGGCTCGGTGAACACTGAAGCTTTCTTT,CASIGGSVNTEAFF
NA,TRBV4-2,NA,TRBJ2-2,TGTGCCAGCAGCCATTCGAGGAATAGGAACACCGGGGAGCTGTTTTTT,CASSHSRNRNTGELFF
NA,TRBV10-3,TRBD2,TRBJ2-7,TGTGCCATCAGTGAGGGGGGGACTAGCGGCCGCTACGAGCAGTACTTC,CAISEGGTSGRYEQYF
NA,TRBV2,NA,TRBJ2-2,TGTGCCAGCAGTTACGTCCCCGCGAACACCGGGGAGCTGTTTTTT,CASSYVPANTGELFF
many,TRBV7-8,TRBD1,TRBJ1-1,TGTGCCAGCAGCTTAAAAGGCAGGGGGTGGGGGACTGAAGCTTTCTTT,CASSLKGRGWGTEAFF
NA,TRBV6-2/TRBV6-3,TRBD1,TRBJ2-6,TGTGCCAGCAGTTACCCGGAAAGGGGGCTTGGGGCCAACGTCCTGACTTTC,CASSYPERGLGANVLTF
NA,TRBV4-1,NA,TRBJ1-5,TGCGCCAGCAGCCACATGGGTAGCAATCAGCCCCAGCATTTT,CASSHMGSNQPQHF
few,TRBV7-9,NA,TRBJ2-1,TGTGCCAGCAGCTCACCCACTAGTTGGGGCAATGAGCAGTTCTTC,CASSSPTSWGNEQFF
many,TRBV12-3/TRBV12-4,NA,TRBJ2-7,TGTGCCAGCAGCTCGGACAGAGACTACGAGCAGTACTTC,CASSSDRDYEQYF
NA,TRBV29-1,NA,TRBJ1-3,TGCAGCGTTGGCCCTGATGGGTACTCTGGAAACACCATATATTTT,CSVGPDGYSGNTIYF
few,TRBV7-9,NA,TRBJ2-5,TGTGCCAGCAGCTTAATCGGACCCCAAGAGACCCAGTACTTC,CASSLIGPQETQYF
NA,TRBV6-2/TRBV6-3,NA,TRBJ1-5,TGTGCCAGCACCGCACCGGGGGGGTTGATGCCCCAGCATTTT,CASTAPGGLMPQHF
many,TRBV12-3/TRBV12-4,NA,TRBJ1-4,TGTGCCAGCAGCCCAGGGGAGGGGAATGAAAAACTGTTTTTT,CASSPGEGNEKLFF
NA,TRBV12-3/TRBV12-4,TRBD2,TRBJ2-3,TGTGCCAGCAGTGCCCTAGCGGGGCAAGATACGCAGTATTTT,CASSALAGQDTQYF
NA,TRBV5-4,NA,TRBJ2-3,TGTGCCAGCAGCTTGGAAGCGGTCGACGATACGCAGTATTTT,CASSLEAVDDTQYF
few,TRBV7-6,NA,TRBJ1-1,TGTGCCAGCCGGTCCGCAGCGGACGCAGCTTTCTTT,CASRSAADAAFF
NA,TRBV27,NA,TRBJ1-1,TGTGCCAGCAGTTTCGCAGGGAAGGCGACTGAAGCTTTCTTT,CASSFAGKATEAFF
NA,TRBV2,NA,TRBJ1-5,TGTGCCAGCAAGATAGGACCCTCCGGAGGGGGCAATCAGCCCCAGCATTTT,CASKIGPSGGGNQPQHF
NA,TRBV7-9,NA,TRBJ2-7,TGTGTCAGCAGCCTTGGACCGAAGTGGCAGTACTTC,CVSSLGPKWQYF
NA,TRBV27,NA,TRBJ1-1,TGTGCCAGCAGTGGGGACGGGGGGTTGAACACTGAAGCTTTCTTT,CASSGDGGLNTEAFF
NA,TRBV10-2,NA,TRBJ2-7,TGCGCCAGCAGTGAGCCTATCGGGACAACCTACGAGCAGTACTTC,CASSEPIGTTYEQYF